The 7 T cell receptor beta chains given below trace back to one sample, sequenced in a study of OX40 agonist ivuxolimab in advanced cancers. Using immunoSEQ multiplex PCR, the repertoire was profiled, and TCRdb retains in-frame clones only, with some absent. Of 70,000 to 85,000 clones detected, 88% appear once; the ten largest clones hold more than 0.85%. This specimen consisted of CD4+ or CD8+ T cells sorted from blood, obtained in a trial of the OX40 agonist ivuxolimab. The receptors were sampled from an adult with an advanced solid tumor such as melanoma, head and neck, liver or kidney cancer.

This chain connects TRBV19 to TRBJ2-7; no clear D. Germline values: CDR1 LNHDA, CDR2 SQIVND (reference sequence). This CDR3 spans 13 amino acids. Trimming removed 4 bases from V and 2 bases from J, with 9 bases in between. CDR3 in amino acids: CASSRLATYEQYF. The CDR3 nucleotides are TGTGCCAGTAGTAGACTTGCAACCTACGAGCAGTACTTC.

The V call is TRBV7-9, the J call TRBJ1-5, with D possibly being TRBD1 (6 bases). The V gene's germline CDR1 is SEHNR and CDR2 FQNEAQ (reference sequence). The CDR3 is 14 residues long. Trimming stripped 5 bases from V and 6 bases from J, with 14 bases between. The CDR3 region is CASSQDPGAQPQHF. DNA for the CDR3: TGTGCCAGCAGCCAGGACCCGGGGGCTCAGCCCCAGCATTTT. The whole variable domain, remainder taken from reference TRBV7-9 and TRBJ1-5, is DTGVSQNPRHKITKRGQNVTFRCDPISEHNRLYWYRQTLGQGPEFLTYFQNEAQLEKSRLLSDRFSAERPKGSFSTLEIQRTEQGDSAMYLCASSQDPGAQPQHFGDGTRLSIL.

The chain joins TRBV5-1 to TRBJ2-7, with 7 bases fitting TRBD1. CDR3 length: 15 residues. Trimming cost V 0 bases and J 4 bases; bases outside gene matches: 7. CDR1 SGHRS and CDR2 YFSETQ come from the germline V gene. The CDR3 DNA is TGCGCCAGCAGCTTGGCCCCGGGACAGCAGTACGAGCAGTACTTC. It yields the protein CASSLAPGQQYEQYF. Full variable domain (rest looked up from reference TRBV5-1 and TRBJ2-7): KAGVTQTPRYLIKTRGQQVTLSCSPISGHRSVSWYQQTPGQGLQFLFEYFSETQRNKGNFPGRFSGRQFSNSRSEMNVSTLELGDSALYLCASSLAPGQQYEQYFGPGTRLTVT.

V is TRBV18 and J is TRBJ1-4; 7 nucleotides match TRBD1. Germline lookup yields CDR1 KGHSH and CDR2 LQKENI. V shed 3 bases, J shed 8 bases, and the junction held 9 bases outside the gene matches. The CDR3 is 15 amino acids. CDR3 sequence reads: CASSPEGQPIEKLFF. CDR3 sequence (DNA): TGTGCCAGCTCACCCGAGGGACAGCCCATCGAAAAACTGTTTTTT.

The chain carries TRBV5-1 and TRBJ2-1, with 7 bases aligning to TRBD1. This CDR3 contains 15 residues. J was trimmed by 6 bases and V by 1 base; bases with no gene match: 7. Germline assignment: CDR1 SGHRS and CDR2 YFSETQ. CDR3 DNA: TGCGCCAGCAGCTTGCCACAGGGGAAGGGCAATGAGCAGTTCTTC. As protein: CASSLPQGKGNEQFF.

This chain links TRBV7-2 with TRBJ2-2; 9 bases fit TRBD1. Per germline, CDR1 SGHTA and CDR2 FQGNSA. The CDR3 is 15 amino acids. The V and J ends lost 6 bases and 7 bases, in that order; junction bases with no gene match: 9. CDR3 region: CASRLRTGDGGELFF. The CDR3 coding sequence is TGTGCCAGCAGGTTACGGACAGGGGATGGCGGGGAGCTGTTTTTT.

The CDR3 nucleotides are TGTGCCAGCAGCCACGAAAAGAGAATACGGGATACGCAGTATTTT. Translated, it gives CASSHEKRIRDTQYF. The rearrangement joins TRBV5-6 to TRBJ2-3; D is ambiguous. Germline V gives CDR1 SGHDT, CDR2 YYEEEE. The CDR3 totals 15 residues. The V gene lost 4 bases and the J gene lost 6 bases, with 18 bases spanning the gap.